What follows are 13 T cell receptor beta chains derived from one specimen sequenced in a study of PD-1 blockade in mismatch repair-deficient tumors. TCRdb keeps only in-frame clones here, not all; method: immunoSEQ multiplex PCR. The sample carries about 34,000 clones, 80% recorded once. Sequencing used PBMCs, obtained approximately 6 weeks after starting pembrolizumab. These receptors all come from an adult with mismatch repair-deficient cancer.

The chain couples TRBV9 to TRBJ2-2; 8 nucleotides line up with TRBD2. V dropped 3 bases and J dropped 6; count of bases not matched to a gene: 13. This CDR3 spans 17 amino acids. The germline V gene encodes CDR1 SGDLS and CDR2 YYNGEE. In DNA, the CDR3 is TGTGCCAGCAGCGCGGGGGGGTTGGCGGGAGGATCCGGGGAGCTGTTTTTT. Its translation: CASSAGGLAGGSGELFF. Full variable domain (rest looked up from reference TRBV9 and TRBJ2-2): DSGVTQTPKHLITATGQRVTLRCSPRSGDLSVYWYQQSLDQGLQFLIQYYNGEERAKGNILERFSAQQFPDLHSELNLSSLELGDSALYFCASSAGGLAGGSGELFFGEGSRLTVL.

V is TRBV6-1 and J is TRBJ1-5, with D tentatively TRBD1 (6 bases). Trimming stripped 7 bases from V and 2 bases from J, with 15 bases between. The CDR3 has 15 residues. CDR1 and CDR2 from the germline V gene are MNHNS and SASEGT. The CDR3 DNA reads TGTGCCAGCACCCTCGACAGGCGAGGCAATCAGCCCCAGCATTTT. This codes for CASTLDRRGNQPQHF.

The chain combines TRBV9 with TRBJ2-7, with TRBD1 matching over 10 bases. Germline V lookup: CDR1 SGDLS, CDR2 YYNGEE. J lost 6 bases, V lost 3 bases, and 0 bases had no gene match. This CDR3 has 12 residues. The CDR3 sequence is CASSGTGGEQYF. The CDR3 bases are TGTGCCAGCAGCGGGACAGGGGGCGAGCAGTACTTC.

V is TRBV5-1 and J is TRBJ2-1, with 10 bases lining up with TRBD2. CDR3 length: 14 residues. After removal of 4 bases from V and 7 bases from J, the junction contained 5 bases not matched to a gene. Germline CDR1 reads SGHRS; CDR2 reads YFSETQ. The CDR3 DNA sequence: TGCGCCAGCAGCCTCTGGACTAGCGGTAATGAGCAGTTCTTC. Encoded protein: CASSLWTSGNEQFF.

This chain joins TRBV6-1 and TRBJ1-3, with D tentatively TRBD1 (5 bases). The CDR3 length is 15 residues. Germline loops: CDR1 MNHNS, CDR2 SASEGT. V was shortened by 3 bases and J by 1 base, with 10 bases between the two germline ends. The CDR3 is CASSELGDSGNTIYF. The CDR3, as DNA: TGTGCCAGCAGTGAGTTAGGGGATTCTGGAAACACCATATATTTT.

This chain links TRBV7-9 with TRBJ2-1, with a possible D match to TRBD1 (5 bases). CDR1 SEHNR and CDR2 FQNEAQ come from the germline V gene (reference sequence). Trimming took off 2 bases at V and 9 bases at J, with 14 bases between the two ends. The CDR3 runs 14 residues. The CDR3 loop is CASSLLEAGIEQFF. As DNA, the CDR3 is TGTGCCAGCAGCTTATTAGAGGCAGGGATTGAGCAGTTCTTC.

The chain is built from TRBV7-3 and TRBJ2-5; possibly TRBD1 for D (5 bases). Deletions cut 4 bases from V and 0 bases from J, with 12 bases between. Germline CDR1 SGHTA, CDR2 FQGTGA. The CDR3 covers 15 residues. Here the CDR3 reads CASSSPSDNQETQYF. The CDR3 nucleotides read TGTGCCAGCAGCTCTCCTTCGGACAACCAAGAGACCCAGTACTTC. Filled out from reference TRBV7-3 and TRBJ2-5, the complete variable domain reads GAGVSQTPSNKVTEKGKYVELRCDPISGHTALYWYRQSLGQGPEFLIYFQGTGAADDSGLPNDRFFAVRPEGSVSTLKIQRTERGDSAVYLCASSSPSDNQETQYFGPGTRLLVL.

This chain uses TRBV7-6 with TRBJ2-2, with 7 bases matching TRBD1. The CDR3 is 15 residues long. Looked up from germline, CDR1 is SGHVS and CDR2 is FNYEAQ. The ends lost 4 bases at V and 0 bases at J; junction bases unmatched: 2. The CDR3 sequence: CASSYQGANTGELFF. The DNA for the CDR3 is TGTGCCAGCAGCTATCAGGGGGCGAACACCGGGGAGCTGTTTTTT.

This clone has just one count. V is TRBV7-3 and J is TRBJ2-1; D is possibly TRBD1 (6 bases). The V end was cut by 2 bases, the J end by 5 bases, with 7 bases between. This CDR3 has 13 residues. Germline CDR1 reads SGHTA; CDR2 reads FQGTGA. The CDR3 reads CASSLQGNNEQFF. The CDR3 nucleotides read TGTGCCAGCAGCTTACAGGGGAACAATGAGCAGTTCTTC.

Note on this clone: A read error may produce the germline difference seen at one junction end. The V gene is TRBV7-2, the J gene TRBJ1-2; 12 positions match TRBD1. Germline-derived CDR1 and CDR2 are SGHTA and FQGNSA. The CDR3 length is 16 residues. The CDR3 DNA is TGTGCCAGCAGTTTAGTTACCGGGACAGGGGGCTTGGGCTACACCTTC. Translated, it gives CASSLVTGTGGLGYTF.

The chain is built from TRBV5-1 and TRBJ2-3; 8 bases match TRBD2. This CDR3 is 16 amino acids long. The V gene end was trimmed by 0 bases and the J gene end by 0 bases; junction bases not matched to a gene: 3. The germline gives CDR1 SGHRS, CDR2 YFSETQ. CDR3 sequence (DNA): TGCGCCAGCAGCTTGGAACCTAGCGGGAGCACAGATACGCAGTATTTT. This codes for CASSLEPSGSTDTQYF. Full variable domain (outside the CDR3, taken from reference TRBV5-1 and TRBJ2-3): KAGVTQTPRYLIKTRGQQVTLSCSPISGHRSVSWYQQTPGQGLQFLFEYFSETQRNKGNFPGRFSGRQFSNSRSEMNVSTLELGDSALYLCASSLEPSGSTDTQYFGPGTRLTVL.

The chain carries TRBV5-1 and TRBJ2-2; 11 bases are shared with TRBD2. Germline values: CDR1 SGHRS, CDR2 YFSETQ. The CDR3 is made up of 17 amino acids. V dropped 1 base and J dropped 5; count of bases not matched to a gene: 7. CDR3 in amino acids: CASSLSPLAGDTGELFF. In DNA form, the CDR3 reads TGCGCCAGCAGCTTGAGTCCACTAGCGGGAGATACCGGGGAGCTGTTTTTT.

This chain uses TRBV11-2 with TRBJ2-5; 9 positions match TRBD1. V gave up 5 bases and J gave up 5 bases; unmatched junction bases: 12. CDR3 length equals 16 residues. Germline V gene data show CDR1 as SGHAT and CDR2 as FQNNGV. CDR3: CASSQSTGGVGETQYF. The CDR3 bases are TGTGCCAGCAGCCAGTCGACAGGGGGAGTGGGGGAGACCCAGTACTTC.